This T cell receptor beta chain was retrieved from a study of beta chain features in type 1 diabetes. The CDR3 totals 12 residues. V lost 3 bases and J 1 base, leaving 3 bases between the germline ends. The germline V gene encodes CDR1 SEHNR and CDR2 FQNEAQ (reference sequence). The isolated RNA, all of it, was reverse transcribed, so expressed TCRB transcripts were what got sequenced. Clones were read by immunoSEQ multiplex PCR, and TCRdb kept only the in-frame ones, dropping some. Of 250,000 to 350,000 clones listed, 14% are singletons. This clone was seen more than once but under ten times. J is TRBJ1-2 and V is TRBV7-9; D is unclear. The sample was central memory CD4+ T cells from blood. The sequence derives from a man aged 25 to 45 in good health. The CDR3 coding sequence is TGTGCCAGCAGCTTTAGTAACTATGGCTACACCTTC. Amino acid sequence: CASSFSNYGYTF.